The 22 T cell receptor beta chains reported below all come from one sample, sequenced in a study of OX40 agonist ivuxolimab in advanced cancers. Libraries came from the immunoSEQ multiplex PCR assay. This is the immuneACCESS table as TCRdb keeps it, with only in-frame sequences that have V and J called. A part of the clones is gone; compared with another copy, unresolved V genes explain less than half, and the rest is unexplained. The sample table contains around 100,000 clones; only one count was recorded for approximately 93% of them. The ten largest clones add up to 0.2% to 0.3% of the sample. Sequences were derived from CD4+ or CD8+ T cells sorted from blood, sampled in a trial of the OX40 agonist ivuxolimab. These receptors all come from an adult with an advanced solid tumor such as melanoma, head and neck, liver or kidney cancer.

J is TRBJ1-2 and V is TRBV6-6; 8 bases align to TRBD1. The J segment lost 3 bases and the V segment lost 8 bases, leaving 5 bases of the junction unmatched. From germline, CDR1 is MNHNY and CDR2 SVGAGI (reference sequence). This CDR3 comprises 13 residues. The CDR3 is CASVLQGDYGYTF. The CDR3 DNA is TGTGCCAGCGTTTTACAGGGGGACTATGGCTACACCTTC.

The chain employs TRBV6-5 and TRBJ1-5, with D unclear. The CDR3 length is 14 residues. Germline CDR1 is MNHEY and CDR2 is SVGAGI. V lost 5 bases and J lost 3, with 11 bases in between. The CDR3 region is CASSPPVVNQPQHF. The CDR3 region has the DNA TGTGCCAGCAGTCCTCCAGTCGTCAATCAGCCCCAGCATTTT.

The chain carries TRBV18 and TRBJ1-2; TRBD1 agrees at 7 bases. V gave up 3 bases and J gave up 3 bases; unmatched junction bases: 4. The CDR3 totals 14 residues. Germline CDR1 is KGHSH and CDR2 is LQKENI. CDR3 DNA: TGTGCCAGCTCACCTCTTGGACAGGACTATGGCTACACCTTC. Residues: CASSPLGQDYGYTF.

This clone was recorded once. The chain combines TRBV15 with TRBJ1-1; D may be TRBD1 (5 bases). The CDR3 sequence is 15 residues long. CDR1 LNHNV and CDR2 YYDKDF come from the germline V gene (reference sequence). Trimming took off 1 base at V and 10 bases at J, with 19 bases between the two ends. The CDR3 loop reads CATSRGGDDRSRAFF. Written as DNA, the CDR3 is TGTGCCACCAGCAGAGGGGGGGACGACCGATCTCGAGCTTTCTTT.

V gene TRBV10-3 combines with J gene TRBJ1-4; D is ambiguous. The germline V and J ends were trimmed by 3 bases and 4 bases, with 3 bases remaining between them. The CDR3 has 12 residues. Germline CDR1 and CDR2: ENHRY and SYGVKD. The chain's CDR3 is CAISDYNEKLFF. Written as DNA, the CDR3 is TGTGCCATCAGTGATTATAATGAAAAACTGTTTTTT.

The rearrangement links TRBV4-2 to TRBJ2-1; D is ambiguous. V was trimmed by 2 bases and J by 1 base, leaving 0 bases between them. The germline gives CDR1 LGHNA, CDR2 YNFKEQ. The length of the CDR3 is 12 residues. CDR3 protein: CASSQSYNEQFF. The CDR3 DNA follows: TGTGCCAGCAGCCAATCCTACAATGAGCAGTTCTTC.

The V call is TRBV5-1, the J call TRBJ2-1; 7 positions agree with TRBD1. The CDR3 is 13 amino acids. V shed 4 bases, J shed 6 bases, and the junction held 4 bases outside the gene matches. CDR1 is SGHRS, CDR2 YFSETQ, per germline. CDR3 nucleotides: TGCGCCAGCAGCGGGGGACAGCTCAATGAGCAGTTCTTC. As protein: CASSGGQLNEQFF.

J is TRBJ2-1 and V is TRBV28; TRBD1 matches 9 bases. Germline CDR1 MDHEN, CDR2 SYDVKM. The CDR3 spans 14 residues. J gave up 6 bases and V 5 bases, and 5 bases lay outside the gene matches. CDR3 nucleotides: TGTGCCAGCAGTGACAGGGGGAGAGGCAATGAGCAGTTCTTC. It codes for CASSDRGRGNEQFF.

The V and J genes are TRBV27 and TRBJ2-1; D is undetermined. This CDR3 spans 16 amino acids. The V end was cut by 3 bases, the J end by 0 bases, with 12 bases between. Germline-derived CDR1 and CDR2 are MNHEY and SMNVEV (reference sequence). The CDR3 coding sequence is TGTGCCAGCAGTTTGTCTGGCGTAAGCTCCTACAATGAGCAGTTCTTC. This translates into CASSLSGVSSYNEQFF.

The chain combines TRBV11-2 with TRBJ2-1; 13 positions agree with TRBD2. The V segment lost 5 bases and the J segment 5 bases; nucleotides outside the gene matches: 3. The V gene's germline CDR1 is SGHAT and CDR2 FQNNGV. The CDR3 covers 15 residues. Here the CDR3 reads CASSSGTSGDNEQFF. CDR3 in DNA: TGTGCCAGCAGCAGCGGGACTAGCGGGGACAATGAGCAGTTCTTC.

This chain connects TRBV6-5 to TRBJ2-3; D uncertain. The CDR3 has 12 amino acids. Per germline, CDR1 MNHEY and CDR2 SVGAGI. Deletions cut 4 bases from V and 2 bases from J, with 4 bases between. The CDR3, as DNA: TGTGCCAGCAGTTCCGACACAGATACGCAGTATTTT. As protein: CASSSDTDTQYF.

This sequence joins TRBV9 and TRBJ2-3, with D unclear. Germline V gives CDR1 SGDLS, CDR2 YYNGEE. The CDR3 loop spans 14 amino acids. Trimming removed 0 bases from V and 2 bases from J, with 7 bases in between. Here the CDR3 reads CASSVAYNTDTQYF. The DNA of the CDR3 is TGTGCCAGCAGCGTAGCTTACAACACAGATACGCAGTATTTT.

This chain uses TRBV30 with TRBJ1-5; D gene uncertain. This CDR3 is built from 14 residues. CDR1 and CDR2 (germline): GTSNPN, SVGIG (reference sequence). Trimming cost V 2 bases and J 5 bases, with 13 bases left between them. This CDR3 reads CAWSSSQVDQPQHF. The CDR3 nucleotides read TGTGCCTGGAGTAGCTCTCAGGTAGATCAGCCCCAGCATTTT.

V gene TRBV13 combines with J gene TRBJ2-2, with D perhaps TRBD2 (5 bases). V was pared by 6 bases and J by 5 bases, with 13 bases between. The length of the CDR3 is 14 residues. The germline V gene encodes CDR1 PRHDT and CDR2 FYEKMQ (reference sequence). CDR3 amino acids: CASRRTPGTGELFF. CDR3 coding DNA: TGTGCCAGCAGGCGTACCCCGGGGACCGGGGAGCTGTTTTTT.

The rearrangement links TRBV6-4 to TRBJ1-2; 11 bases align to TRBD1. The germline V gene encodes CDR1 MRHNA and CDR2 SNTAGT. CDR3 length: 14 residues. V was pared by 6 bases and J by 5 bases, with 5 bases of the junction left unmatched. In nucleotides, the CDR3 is TGTGCCAGCAGCGCCGGGACAGGGGGGTATGGCTACACCTTC. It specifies CASSAGTGGYGYTF.

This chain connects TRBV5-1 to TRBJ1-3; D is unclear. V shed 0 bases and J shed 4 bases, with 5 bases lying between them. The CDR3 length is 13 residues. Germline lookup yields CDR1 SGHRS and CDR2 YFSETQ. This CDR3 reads CASSLVEGNTIYF. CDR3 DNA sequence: TGCGCCAGCAGCTTGGTAGAGGGAAACACCATATATTTT.

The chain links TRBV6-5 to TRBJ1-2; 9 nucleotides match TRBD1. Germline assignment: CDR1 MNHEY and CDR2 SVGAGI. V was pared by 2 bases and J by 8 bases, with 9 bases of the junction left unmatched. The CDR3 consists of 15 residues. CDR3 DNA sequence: TGTGCCAGCAGTTACCACCTACAGGGGGCTGAAGGCTACACCTTC. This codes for CASSYHLQGAEGYTF.

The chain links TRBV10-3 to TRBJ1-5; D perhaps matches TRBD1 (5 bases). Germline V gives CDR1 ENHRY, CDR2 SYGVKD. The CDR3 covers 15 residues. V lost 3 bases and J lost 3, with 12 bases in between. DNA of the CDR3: TGTGCCATCAGTGACTCCCAGGGATTCAATCAGCCCCAGCATTTT. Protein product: CAISDSQGFNQPQHF.

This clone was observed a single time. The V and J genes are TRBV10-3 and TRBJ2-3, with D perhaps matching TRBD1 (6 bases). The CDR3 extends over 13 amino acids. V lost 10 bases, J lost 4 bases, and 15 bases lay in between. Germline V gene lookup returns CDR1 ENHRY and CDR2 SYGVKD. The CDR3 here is CASREPGADTQYF. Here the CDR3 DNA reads TGTGCCAGCAGGGAACCAGGGGCAGATACGCAGTATTTT.

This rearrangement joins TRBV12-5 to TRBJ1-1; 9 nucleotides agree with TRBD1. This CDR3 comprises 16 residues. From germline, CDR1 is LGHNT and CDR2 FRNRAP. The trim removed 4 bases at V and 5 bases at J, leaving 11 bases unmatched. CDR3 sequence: CASGSPPTGGGTEAFF. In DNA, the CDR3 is TGTGCTAGTGGTTCCCCACCGACAGGGGGTGGAACTGAAGCTTTCTTT.

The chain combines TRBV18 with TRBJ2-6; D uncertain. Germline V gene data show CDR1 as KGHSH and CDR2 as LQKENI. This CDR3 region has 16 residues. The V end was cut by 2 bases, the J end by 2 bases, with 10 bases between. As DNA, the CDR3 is TGTGCCAGCTCACCAGTGGCAGGCACTGGGGCCAACGTCCTGACTTTC. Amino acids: CASSPVAGTGANVLTF. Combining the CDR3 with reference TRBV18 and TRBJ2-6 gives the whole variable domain NAGVMQNPRHLVRRRGQEARLRCSPMKGHSHVYWYRQLPEEGLKFMVYLQKENIIDESGMPKERFSAEFPKEGPSILRIQQVVRGDSAAYFCASSPVAGTGANVLTFGAGSRLTVL.

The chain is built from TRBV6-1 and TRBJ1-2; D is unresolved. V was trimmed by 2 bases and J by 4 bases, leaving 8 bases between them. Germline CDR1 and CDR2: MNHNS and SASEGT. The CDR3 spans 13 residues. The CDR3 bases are TGTGCCAGCAGTGAAAACGGGTTCTATGGCTACACCTTC. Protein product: CASSENGFYGYTF.